This is a list of T cell receptor beta chains from one sample in a study of human versus mouse CDR3 diversity and MHC coevolution. Generated by immunoSEQ multiplex PCR, the TCRdb table keeps only in-frame clones and is missing some. The sample comprises some 80,000 clones, about 90% of which are singletons, and roughly 0.16% rests with the top ten. Sample: naive CD4+ T cells from blood. Every receptor here comes from a person between 25 and 75 years old in good health. Each CDR3 is given with its conserved first and last residue. The D gene is left open where the match is weak. Where a row states a size, it is once, few, many or the class of an expanded clone; other rows omit it.

TRBD2	NA	TRBV19	TRBJ2-2	TGTGCCAGTAGACTAGCGGAAATAAACACCGGGGAGCTGTTTTTT	CASRLAEINTGELFF
NA	NA	TRBV9	TRBJ1-5	TGTGCCAGCAGCGTAACAGGGCAGGTAGATCAGCCCCAGCATTTT	CASSVTGQVDQPQHF
TRBD2	NA	TRBV7-9	TRBJ2-1	TGTGCCAGCAGCCTCACTGGTCCGGGACTAGCGATCTTC	CASSLTGPGLAIF
TRBD2	NA	TRBV12-5	TRBJ2-7	TGTGCTAGTGGTTTGTTTCAGGCGGGAGGGCCGGGGTACTACGAGCAGTACTTC	CASGLFQAGGPGYYEQYF
NA	NA	TRBV18	TRBJ1-5	TGTGCCAGCTCACCGAGGACAGCGGGAGGGAATCAGCCCCAGCATTTT	CASSPRTAGGNQPQHF
TRBD1	NA	TRBV6-1	TRBJ1-1	TGTGCCAGCAGTCCAACAGGGGGTGCTGAAGCTTTCTTT	CASSPTGGAEAFF
TRBD1	NA	TRBV27	TRBJ1-6	TGTGCCAGCAGTTTTGAAATCCCCAGGGGGTTATCACCCCTCCACTTT	CASSFEIPRGLSPLHF
TRBD1	NA	TRBV4-1	TRBJ1-1	TGCGCCAGCAGCCAGGGACAGGGGAAGACGAACACTGAAGCTTTCTTT	CASSQGQGKTNTEAFF
NA	NA	TRBV18	TRBJ1-6	TGTGCCAGCTCACCAAAGGAGAGGAATTCACCCCTCCACTTT	CASSPKERNSPLHF
TRBD2	NA	TRBV5-4	TRBJ2-7	TGTGCCAGCAGCTTGGGGACTAGCGAGAGGAGCTCCTACGAGCAGTACTTC	CASSLGTSERSSYEQYF
NA	NA	TRBV4-2	TRBJ2-7	TGTGCCAGCAGCCAAGCTCAACCAGGGCACGAGCAGTACTTC	CASSQAQPGHEQYF
NA	NA	TRBV29-1	TRBJ2-7	TGCAGCGTCCAGGGGTCCTCCTACGAGCAGTACTTC	CSVQGSSYEQYF
NA	few	TRBV7-9	TRBJ1-1	TGTGCCAGCAGCTTAGTCGGAGGGTTCACTGAAGCTTTCTTT	CASSLVGGFTEAFF
NA	NA	TRBV7-6	TRBJ1-1	TGTGCCAGCAGCCCCTCGGTTTTTGACACTGAAGCTTTCTTT	CASSPSVFDTEAFF
NA	NA	TRBV28	TRBJ2-3	TGTGCCAGCAGTTTAGGGGGCGTATTGGATACGCAGTATTTT	CASSLGGVLDTQYF
NA	NA	TRBV5-1	TRBJ2-5	TGCGCCAGCAGCACCTGGAACTTAAGCGGGGAGACCCAGTACTTC	CASSTWNLSGETQYF
NA	NA	TRBV5-1	TRBJ2-7	TGCGCCAGCAGACAGGGAGATTACGAGCAGTACTTC	CASRQGDYEQYF
NA	few	TRBV10-3	TRBJ1-1	TGTGCCATCAGTGAGTCTTTCCAGTCTCTCAACACTGAAGCTTTCTTT	CAISESFQSLNTEAFF
NA	NA	TRBV18	TRBJ1-3	TGTGCCAGCTCACCACCGGGAGCTTCTGGGACTGGAAACACCATATATTTT	CASSPPGASGTGNTIYF
NA	NA	TRBV5-1	TRBJ2-7	TGCGCCAGCAGCTTGGCCACAGGGATATACGAGCAGTACTTC	CASSLATGIYEQYF
NA	NA	TRBV10-3	TRBJ1-5	TGTGCCATCAGTGGAACAGTAAATCAGCCCCAGCATTTT	CAISGTVNQPQHF
NA	NA	TRBV5-1	TRBJ1-3	TGCGCCAGCAGCCGGAACCCAACCGGGACAACTGGAAACACCATATATTTT	CASSRNPTGTTGNTIYF
TRBD2	NA	TRBV27	TRBJ2-3	TGTGCCACCTCGGGAGCGGGGCGGAGCACAGATACGCAGTATTTT	CATSGAGRSTDTQYF
TRBD1	once	TRBV19	TRBJ2-4	TGTGCCAGTAGTATAGATCTGGGACAGACAAACATTCAGTACTTC	CASSIDLGQTNIQYF
NA	NA	TRBV11-2	TRBJ1-2	TGTGCCAGCAGCTTAGACACTACCCCCTCTAGGACAGCTAACTATGGCTACACCTTC	CASSLDTTPSRTANYGYTF
NA	few	TRBV4-1	TRBJ1-4	TGCGCCAGCAGCCAAAGGAGGGATGTATGGGAAAAACTGTTTTTT	CASSQRRDVWEKLFF
TRBD1	NA	TRBV18	TRBJ2-1	TGTGCCAGCGCGCGGGACAGGGGTTCGAATGAGCAGTTCTTC	CASARDRGSNEQFF
TRBD2	NA	TRBV9	TRBJ2-3	TGTGCCAGCAGCGTAGCAGTGACTAGCGTTTCAGATACGCAGTATTTT	CASSVAVTSVSDTQYF
NA	once	TRBV19	TRBJ2-7	TGTGCCAGTAGTATGGCAGACTCTTACGAGCAGTACTTC	CASSMADSYEQYF
TRBD2	NA	TRBV6-5	TRBJ2-3	TGTGCCAGCAGTTACTACCCTAGCGGGAGCACAGATACGCAGTATTTT	CASSYYPSGSTDTQYF
NA	few	TRBV30	TRBJ1-5	TGTGCCTGGAGCCACCAGGGGCGGGTGGGCAATCAGCCCCAGCATTTT	CAWSHQGRVGNQPQHF
NA	NA	TRBV28	TRBJ1-2	TGTGCCAGTCGACCGTCTGGGGCGGGCTACACCTTC	CASRPSGAGYTF
NA	NA	TRBV30	TRBJ2-1	TGTGCCTGGAGTAAGGGGGACTACAATGAGCAGTTCTTC	CAWSKGDYNEQFF
NA	NA	TRBV18	TRBJ2-6	TGTGCCAGCTCACCACCGGACAGCTCTGGGGCCAACGTCCTGACTTTC	CASSPPDSSGANVLTF
TRBD1	NA	TRBV5-1	TRBJ2-3	TGCGCCAGCAAGCAAGGGACAGGGGGCGCAGATACGCAGTATTTT	CASKQGTGGADTQYF
NA	NA	TRBV19	TRBJ1-1	TGTGCCAGTAGTATTGACAGGACCTACACTGAAGCTTTCTTT	CASSIDRTYTEAFF
NA	NA	TRBV6-1	TRBJ1-2	TGTGCCAGCAGTGTAAAAACAGTGACTAACTATGGCTACACCTTC	CASSVKTVTNYGYTF
NA	NA	TRBV5-5	TRBJ2-3	TGTGCCAGCAGCTTTCAGGGTCGGGGGACAGATACGCAGTATTTT	CASSFQGRGTDTQYF
NA	NA	TRBV30	TRBJ1-2	TGTGCCTGGAGCAGGCAGGTCTATGGCTACACCTTC	CAWSRQVYGYTF
NA	NA	TRBV5-8	TRBJ1-1	TGTGCCAGCAGCTTGGGATCGGTGAACACTGAAGCTTTCTTT	CASSLGSVNTEAFF
TRBD1	NA	TRBV11-2	TRBJ2-3	TGTGCCAGCAGCTCCCGGACAGGGGAAACAGATACGCAGTATTTT	CASSSRTGETDTQYF
NA	NA	TRBV20-1	TRBJ1-2	TGCAGTGTTGAGACATCGTATGGCTACACCTTC	CSVETSYGYTF
NA	NA	TRBV9	TRBJ2-1	TGTGCCAGCAGCGCCCTAGCTTCTTTTACCGATGAGCAGTTCTTC	CASSALASFTDEQFF
NA	NA	TRBV14	TRBJ1-5	TGTGCCAGCAGCCGAAACAGGAATCAGCCCCAGCATTTT	CASSRNRNQPQHF
NA	NA	TRBV19	TRBJ1-2	TGTGCCAGTAGCACGGGGTCAGAAGGCTACACCTTC	CASSTGSEGYTF
NA	NA	TRBV5-5	TRBJ2-7	TGTGCCAGCAGCTTGTTGGGCCCAGGATTCGAGCAGTACTTC	CASSLLGPGFEQYF
NA	NA	TRBV6-1	TRBJ1-1	TGTGCCAGCAGTATTCACTTGGAAGCTTTCTTT	CASSIHLEAFF
TRBD1	NA	TRBV11-2	TRBJ2-5	TGTGCCAGCAGCCGGGGACAGGGTGACGAGACCCAGTACTTC	CASSRGQGDETQYF
NA	NA	TRBV7-2	TRBJ1-2	TGTGCCAGCAGCTTAGTGGGGGGGAACTATGGCTACACCTTC	CASSLVGGNYGYTF
TRBD2	NA	TRBV11-2	TRBJ2-3	TGTGCCAGCAGCTCACTAGCGGGGACTAGCACAGATACGCAGTATTTT	CASSSLAGTSTDTQYF
TRBD2	NA	TRBV13	TRBJ2-1	TGTGCCAGCAGCTTAGAGGGCGGGGGGGCAGCCAATGAGCAGTTCTTC	CASSLEGGGAANEQFF
TRBD1	NA	TRBV7-9	TRBJ1-2	TGTGCCAGCAGCTTAGGCCAGGGGGCTACCTATGGCTACACCTTC	CASSLGQGATYGYTF
NA	NA	TRBV5-1	TRBJ2-7	TGCGCCAGCAGCTTGGTTGGGGCTCCCTACGAGCAGTACTTC	CASSLVGAPYEQYF
NA	NA	TRBV11-3	TRBJ2-5	TGTGCCAGCAGCTTAGTGAGGCGGGGACAAGAGACCCAGTACTTC	CASSLVRRGQETQYF
TRBD1	NA	TRBV5-1	TRBJ1-1	TGCGCCAGCAGCAACTCGGGACAGGGTGGCACTGAAGCTTTCTTT	CASSNSGQGGTEAFF